This section outlines one T cell receptor (beta chain) sequence together with its context. Its antigen is as yet unknown. The isolated RNA, all of it, was reverse transcribed, so expressed TCRB transcripts were what got sequenced. The assay was immunoSEQ multiplex PCR, and TCRdb's table has in-frame clones only and misses some. The sample has over 300,000 clones, approximately 10% seen once. Cell sorting via CD45RO/CCR7/CD25/CD127/CD95/CD27 was performed to obtain CD4+ naive, central memory, regulatory and stem cell-like memory cells. The data are from a study of beta chain features in type 1 diabetes. Points from the study as a whole: In every one of the four CD4+ subsets, TCRB CDR3s were moderately but significantly shorter in Type 1 diabetes patients. Patients and controls would share equally any PCR tilt toward shorter templates. Reduced insertions and increased deletions marked VDJ junctions in type 1 diabetes patients. The cDNA sequencing approach could over-represent high-TCR-expressing cells.

Sequenced material: central memory CD4+ T cells from blood. The TCR was taken from a man between 25 and 39 years old with type 1 diabetes.

This chain's CDR3 is CASSSHTEAFF. The CDR3 DNA sequence: TGTGCCAGCAGCAGCCACACTGAAGCTTTCTTT. The chain couples TRBV5-6 to TRBJ1-1; D uncertain. Germline V gene lookup returns CDR1 SGHDT and CDR2 YYEEEE. The CDR3 has 11 amino acids. Trimming left V 4 bases short and J 3 bases short, with 4 bases between.